This T cell receptor (beta chain) emerged from a study of CD8+CD57+ T cells in acquired aplastic anemia. Study-wide context: The mean DNA yield obtained from sorted CD4+ and CD8+ cells came to roughly 3.4 ug. Roughly 10.8 million reads were obtained on average for healthy donor CD4+ cells. General study points: Between patients and controls, over 25 CD8+ CDR3 sequences were found in common. Patient and control CD8+ Simpson's diversity was not significantly different.

The germline CDR1 and CDR2 sequences are ENHRY and SYGVKD. The length of the CDR3 is 14 residues. As for this clonotype: Its antigen is undetermined. One end of the junction does not line up with germline, which may come from a read error.

The template used for profiling TCR beta VDJ and CDR3 was genomic DNA. MiXCR, run by TCRdb on the reads, gives a single entry per CDR3 protein. The sample consists of 350,000 to 450,000 distinct CDR3 sequences, 55% to 75% of them appearing once. The V and J genes are TRBV10-3 and TRBJ2-7; tentative D call: TRBD1 (5 bases). The sequence was obtained from a human donor in good health, serving as a control. The sequenced sample was sorted CD4+, CD8+, or CD8+CD57+ T cells (not recorded which) from PBMCs. The CDR3 region is CAISGRQSTDAQYF. The CDR3 DNA reads TGTGCCATCAGCGGCCGCCAATCGACAGATGCGCAGTATTTC.